This TCR beta chain comes out of a study of tumor-infiltrating lymphocytes in primary liver carcinoma. General observations from the study: Tumor-adjacent and tumor-blood pairs shared a smaller degree of overlap than tumor region pairs. Tumor top-250-clone fractions significantly exceeded those of blood (p = 0.039).

The CDR3 has 13 amino acids. From germline, CDR1 is MNHEY and CDR2 SVGEGT. Comments on this clonotype: The antigen is not known. The junction does not match germline at one end; this may be a read error.

Starting material for RNA and DNA co-extraction consisted of about 20-33 mg of unsorted bulk tissue. A primer in the constant region served to generate TCR beta cDNA from 500 ng of total RNA. Three nested multiplex PCR rounds, a slightly modified ARM-PCR, produced the libraries for TCR beta. With TRBV1-TRBV30 forward primers and a C-beta reverse primer, the first two PCR rounds were run for around 11 cycles each. Via MiXCR, TCRdb re-called the multiplex PCR reads, giving one row per CDR3 protein. The data contain tens of thousands of distinct CDR3 sequences, about three quarters of them seen just once; the ten biggest clones take up approximately 37%.

The TCR was taken from a man aged 35 to 55 with primary liver carcinoma and hepatitis B virus infection. Specimen: liver tumor tissue from sampling region 4. Subset noted: tumor region T4, right-lateral pole. The V gene is TRBV6-2 or TRBV6-3, the J gene TRBJ2-1, with a tentative D call TRBD2 (6 bases). The CDR3 loop reads CASRTTSYGEQFF. The DNA of the CDR3 is TGCGCCAGCAGGACTACAAGTTACGGTGAGCAGTTCTTC.